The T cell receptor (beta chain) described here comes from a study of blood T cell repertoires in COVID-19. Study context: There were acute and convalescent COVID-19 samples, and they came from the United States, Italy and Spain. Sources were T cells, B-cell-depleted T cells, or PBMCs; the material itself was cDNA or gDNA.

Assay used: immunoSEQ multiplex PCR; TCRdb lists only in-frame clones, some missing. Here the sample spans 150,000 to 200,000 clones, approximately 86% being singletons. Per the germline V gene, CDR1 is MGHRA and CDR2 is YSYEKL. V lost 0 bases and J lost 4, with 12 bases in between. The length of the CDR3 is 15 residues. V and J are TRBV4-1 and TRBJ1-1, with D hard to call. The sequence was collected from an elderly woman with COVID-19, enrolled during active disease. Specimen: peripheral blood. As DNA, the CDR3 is TGCGCCAGCAGCCAAGAGGTGTCAGTTCGCACTGAAGCTTTCTTT. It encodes CASSQEVSVRTEAFF.